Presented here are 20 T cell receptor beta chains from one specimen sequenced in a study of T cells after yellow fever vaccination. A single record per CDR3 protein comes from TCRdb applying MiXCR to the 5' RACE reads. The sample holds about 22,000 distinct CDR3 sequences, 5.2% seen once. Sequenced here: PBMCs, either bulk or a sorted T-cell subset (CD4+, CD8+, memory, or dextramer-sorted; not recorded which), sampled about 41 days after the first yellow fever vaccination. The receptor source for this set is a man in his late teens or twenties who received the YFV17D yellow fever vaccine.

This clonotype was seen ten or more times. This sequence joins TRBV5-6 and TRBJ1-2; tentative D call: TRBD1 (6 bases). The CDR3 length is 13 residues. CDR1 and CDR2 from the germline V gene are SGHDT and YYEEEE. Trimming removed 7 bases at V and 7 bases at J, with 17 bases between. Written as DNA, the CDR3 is TGTGCCAGCCACTGGACCGGGGGCGCTGGCTACACCTTC. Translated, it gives CASHWTGGAGYTF. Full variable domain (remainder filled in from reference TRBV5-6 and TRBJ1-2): DAGVTQSPTHLIKTRGQQVTLRCSPKSGHDTVSWYQQALGQGPQFIFQYYEEEERQRGNFPDRFSGHQFPNYSSELNVNALLLGDSALYLCASHWTGGAGYTFGSGTRLTVV.

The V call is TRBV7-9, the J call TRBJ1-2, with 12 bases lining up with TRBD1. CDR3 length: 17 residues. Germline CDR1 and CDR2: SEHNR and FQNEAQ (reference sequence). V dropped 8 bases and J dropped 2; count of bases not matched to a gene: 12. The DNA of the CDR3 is TGTGCCAGCGGGGGGGGGGACAGGGGGCCGCAGAACTATGGCTACACCTTC. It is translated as CASGGGDRGPQNYGYTF.

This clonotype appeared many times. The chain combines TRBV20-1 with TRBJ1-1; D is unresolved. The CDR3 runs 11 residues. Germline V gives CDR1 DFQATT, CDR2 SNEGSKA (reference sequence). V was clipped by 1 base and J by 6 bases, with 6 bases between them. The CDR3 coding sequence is TGCAGTGCTAGAGTTTTGCCTGAAGCTTTCTTT. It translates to CSARVLPEAFF.

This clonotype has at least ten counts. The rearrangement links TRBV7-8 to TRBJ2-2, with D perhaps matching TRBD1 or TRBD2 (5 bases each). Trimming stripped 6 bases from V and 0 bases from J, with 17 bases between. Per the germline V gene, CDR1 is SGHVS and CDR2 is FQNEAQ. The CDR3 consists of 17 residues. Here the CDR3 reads CASRSVIWGTNTGELFF. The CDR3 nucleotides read TGTGCCAGCAGGTCCGTGATATGGGGGACGAACACCGGGGAGCTGTTTTTT.

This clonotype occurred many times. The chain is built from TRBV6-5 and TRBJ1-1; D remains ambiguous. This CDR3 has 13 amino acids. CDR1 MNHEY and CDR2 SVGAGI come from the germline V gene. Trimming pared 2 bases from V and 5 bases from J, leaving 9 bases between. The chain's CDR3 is CASSYRPETEAFF. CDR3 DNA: TGTGCCAGCAGTTACCGTCCGGAGACTGAAGCTTTCTTT.

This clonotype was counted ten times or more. In nucleotides, the CDR3 is TGTGCCAGCAGCCACCCCGCCCGGTTTTTGACAGGGGATGGGGAAAAACTGTTTTTT. Encoded protein: CASSHPARFLTGDGEKLFF. The V gene is TRBV3-1, the J gene TRBJ1-4; 8 nucleotides line up with TRBD1. The CDR3 totals 19 residues. V dropped 3 bases and J dropped 8; count of bases not matched to a gene: 20. The germline V gene has CDR1 LGHDT and CDR2 YNNKEL (reference sequence).

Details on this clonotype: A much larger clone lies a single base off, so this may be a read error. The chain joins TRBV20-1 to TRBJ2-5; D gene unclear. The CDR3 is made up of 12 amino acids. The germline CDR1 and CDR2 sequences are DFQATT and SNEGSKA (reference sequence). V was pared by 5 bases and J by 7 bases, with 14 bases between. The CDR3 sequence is CSAPTADGTQYF. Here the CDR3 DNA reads TGCAGTGCTCCGACCGCTGACGGGACCCAGTACTTC.

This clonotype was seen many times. This chain's CDR3 is CASSLEGKRRGNQPQHF. CDR3 bases: TGTGCCAGCAGTTTGGAAGGGAAGAGACGCGGCAATCAGCCCCAGCATTTT. The chain is built from TRBV12-3 or TRBV12-4 and TRBJ1-5; D remains unclear. Trimming stripped 3 bases from V and 2 bases from J, with 17 bases between. There are 17 residues in the CDR3.

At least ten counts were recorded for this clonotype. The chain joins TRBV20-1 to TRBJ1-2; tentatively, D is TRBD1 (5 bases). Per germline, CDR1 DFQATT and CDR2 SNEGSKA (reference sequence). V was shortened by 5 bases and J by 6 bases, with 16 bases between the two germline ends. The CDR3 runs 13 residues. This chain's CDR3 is CSAVRVDINGYTF. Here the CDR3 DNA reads TGCAGTGCTGTCAGGGTTGACATTAATGGCTACACCTTC.

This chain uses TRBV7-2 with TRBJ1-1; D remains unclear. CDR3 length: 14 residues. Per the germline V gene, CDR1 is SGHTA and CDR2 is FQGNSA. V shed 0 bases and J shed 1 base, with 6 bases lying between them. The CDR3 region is CASSLAWENTEAFF. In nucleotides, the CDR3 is TGTGCCAGCAGCTTAGCGTGGGAGAACACTGAAGCTTTCTTT. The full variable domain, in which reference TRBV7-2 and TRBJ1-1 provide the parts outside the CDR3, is GAGVSQSPSNKVTEKGKDVELRCDPISGHTALYWYRQSLGQGLEFLIYFQGNSAPDKSGLPSDRFSAERTGGSVSTLTIQRTQQEDSAVYLCASSLAWENTEAFFGQGTRLTVV.

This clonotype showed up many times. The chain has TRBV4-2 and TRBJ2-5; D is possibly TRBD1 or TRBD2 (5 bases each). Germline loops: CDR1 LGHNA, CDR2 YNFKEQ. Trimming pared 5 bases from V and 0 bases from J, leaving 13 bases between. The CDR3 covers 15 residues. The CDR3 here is CASSSSGTDQETQYF. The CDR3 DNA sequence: TGTGCCAGCAGCTCATCCGGGACGGACCAAGAGACCCAGTACTTC.

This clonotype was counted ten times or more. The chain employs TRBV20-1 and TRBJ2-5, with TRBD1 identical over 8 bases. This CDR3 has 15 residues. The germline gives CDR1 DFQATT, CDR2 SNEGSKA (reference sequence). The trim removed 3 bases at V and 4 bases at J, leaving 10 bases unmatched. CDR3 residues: CSARGRTGTGETQYF. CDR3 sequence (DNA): TGCAGTGCTAGGGGTCGGACAGGGACGGGAGAGACCCAGTACTTC.

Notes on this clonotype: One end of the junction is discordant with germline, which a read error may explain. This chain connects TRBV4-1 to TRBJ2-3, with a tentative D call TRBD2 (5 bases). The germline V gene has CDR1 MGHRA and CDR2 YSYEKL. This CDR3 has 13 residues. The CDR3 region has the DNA TGTGCCATCAGCCACGGACTCCTAGATACGCAGTATTTT. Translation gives CAISHGLLDTQYF.

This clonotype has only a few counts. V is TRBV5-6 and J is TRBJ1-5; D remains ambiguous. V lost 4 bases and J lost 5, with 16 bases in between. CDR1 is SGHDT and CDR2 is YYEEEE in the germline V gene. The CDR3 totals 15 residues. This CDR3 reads CASSTYQAEDQPQHF. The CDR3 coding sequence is TGTGCCAGCAGCACCTACCAGGCTGAAGATCAGCCCCAGCATTTT.

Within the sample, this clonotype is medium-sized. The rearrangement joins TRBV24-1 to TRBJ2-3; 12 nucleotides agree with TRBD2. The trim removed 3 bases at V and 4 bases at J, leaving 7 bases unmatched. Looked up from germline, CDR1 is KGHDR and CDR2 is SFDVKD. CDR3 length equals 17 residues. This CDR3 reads CATSDPLGLAGADTQYF. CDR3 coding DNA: TGTGCCACCAGTGATCCGTTGGGACTAGCGGGCGCAGATACGCAGTATTTT.

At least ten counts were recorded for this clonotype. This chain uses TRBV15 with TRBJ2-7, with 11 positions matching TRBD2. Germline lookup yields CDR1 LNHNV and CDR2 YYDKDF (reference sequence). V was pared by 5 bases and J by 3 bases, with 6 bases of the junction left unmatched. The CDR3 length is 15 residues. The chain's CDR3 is CATSHRLAGIYEQYF. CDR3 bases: TGTGCCACCAGCCACCGACTAGCGGGGATCTACGAGCAGTACTTC.

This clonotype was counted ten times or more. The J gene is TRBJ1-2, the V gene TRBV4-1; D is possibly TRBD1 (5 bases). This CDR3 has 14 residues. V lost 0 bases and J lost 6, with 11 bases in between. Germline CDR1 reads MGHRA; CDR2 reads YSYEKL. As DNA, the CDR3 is TGCGCCAGCAGCCAAGACCGGGGGTTCAATGGCTACACCTTC. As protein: CASSQDRGFNGYTF.

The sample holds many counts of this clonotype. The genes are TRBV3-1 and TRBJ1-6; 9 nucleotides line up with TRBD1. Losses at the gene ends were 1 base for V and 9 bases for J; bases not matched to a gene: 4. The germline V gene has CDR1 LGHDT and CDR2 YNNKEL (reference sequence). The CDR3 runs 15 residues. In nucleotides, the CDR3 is TGTGCCAGCAGCCAAGTTTACAGGGGGCGTTCACCCCTCCACTTT. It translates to CASSQVYRGRSPLHF.

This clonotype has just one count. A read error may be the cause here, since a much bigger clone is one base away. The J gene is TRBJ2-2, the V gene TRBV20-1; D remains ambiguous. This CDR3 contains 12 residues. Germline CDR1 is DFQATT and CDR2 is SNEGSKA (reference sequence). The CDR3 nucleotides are TGCAGAGCTAATGAATTGACCGGGGAGCTGTTTTTT. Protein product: CRANELTGELFF.

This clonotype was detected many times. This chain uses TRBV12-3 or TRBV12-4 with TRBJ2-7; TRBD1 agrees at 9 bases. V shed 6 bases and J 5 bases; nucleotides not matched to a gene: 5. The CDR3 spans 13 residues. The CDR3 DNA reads TGTGCCAGCAGAGGACAGGGGCACCACGAGCAGTACTTC. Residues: CASRGQGHHEQYF.